The next 28 T cell receptor beta chains were all read from a single sample in a study of cytomegalovirus exposure and HLA in healthy donors. The PCR used 60 Vbeta and 13 Jbeta primers. Here immunoSEQ multiplex PCR was the method, and the copy in TCRdb shows in-frame clones only, minus some. In the table there are approximately 180,000 clones, 82% of which are singletons. Sequences were obtained from PBMCs. The receptors were sampled from a young woman in good health and CMV-seronegative.

The rearrangement links TRBV2 to TRBJ2-5; perhaps TRBD2 as D (5 bases). The V and J ends lost 3 bases and 4 bases respectively, with 9 bases between them. The CDR3 runs to 13 residues. Germline V CDR1 and CDR2: SNHLY, FYNNEI. The DNA of the CDR3 is TGTGCCAGCAGTGATAATGCGGGAGAGACCCAGTACTTC. This encodes CASSDNAGETQYF.

The chain is built from TRBV30 and TRBJ2-3; no definite D call. The CDR3 runs 12 residues. V was clipped by 1 base and J by 2 bases, with 4 bases between them. Looked up from germline, CDR1 is GTSNPN and CDR2 is SVGIG (reference sequence). The CDR3 sequence is CAWSDNTDTQYF. The DNA of the CDR3 is TGTGCCTGGAGTGATAACACAGATACGCAGTATTTT.

The rearrangement uses TRBV28 and TRBJ1-2; D gene ambiguous. V was shortened by 3 bases and J by 8 bases, with 13 bases between the two germline ends. CDR3 size: 13 residues. Germline V CDR1 and CDR2: MDHEN, SYDVKM. The CDR3 sequence: CASSFRPGRGYTF. In nucleotides, the CDR3 is TGTGCCAGCAGTTTTAGGCCAGGCAGAGGCTACACCTTC.

V usage is TRBV5-1 and J usage is TRBJ1-1, with TRBD1 matching over 12 bases. V lost 4 bases to trimming and J lost 0 bases; unmatched junction nucleotides: 7. The V gene's germline CDR1 is SGHRS and CDR2 YFSETQ. CDR3 length equals 17 residues. CDR3 loop: CASSAGTGGPMNTEAFF. The CDR3, as DNA: TGCGCCAGCAGCGCCGGGACAGGGGGCCCTATGAACACTGAAGCTTTCTTT. The complete variable domain, with remaining parts taken from reference TRBV5-1 and TRBJ1-1, reads KAGVTQTPRYLIKTRGQQVTLSCSPISGHRSVSWYQQTPGQGLQFLFEYFSETQRNKGNFPGRFSGRQFSNSRSEMNVSTLELGDSALYLCASSAGTGGPMNTEAFFGQGTRLTVV.

The chain combines TRBV5-1 with TRBJ2-2; D might be TRBD2 (5 bases). The CDR3 length is 13 residues. Germline CDR1 is SGHRS and CDR2 is YFSETQ. Trimming shortened V by 1 base and J by 6 bases, and 7 bases separated the two germline ends. The DNA for the CDR3 is TGCGCCAGCAGCTTGAGGGAGTCCGGGGAGCTGTTTTTT. Translation: CASSLRESGELFF.

The chain carries TRBV28 and TRBJ2-1; 10 bases fit TRBD2. The germline V gene has CDR1 MDHEN and CDR2 SYDVKM. CDR3 length equals 15 residues. V shed 5 bases, J shed 4 bases, and the junction held 5 bases outside the gene matches. The CDR3 here is CASSPTSGVYNEQFF. CDR3 coding DNA: TGTGCCAGCAGTCCTACTAGCGGGGTATACAATGAGCAGTTCTTC.

The chain is built from TRBV11-3 and TRBJ2-1, with 11 bases lining up with TRBD1. Germline lookup yields CDR1 SGHNT and CDR2 YENEEA. V was clipped by 4 bases and J by 9 bases; unmatched bases: 8. The CDR3 is 15 amino acids. CDR3 bases: TGTGCCAGCAGCTCCCCGCGGACAGGGGGCTTTGAGCAGTTCTTC. Encoded protein: CASSSPRTGGFEQFF.

Only a few counts were recorded for this clone. This sequence joins TRBV4-3 and TRBJ2-7; the match to TRBD2 covers 8 bases. The CDR3 is made up of 16 amino acids. The germline gives CDR1 LGHNA, CDR2 YSLEER. Trimming removed 0 bases from V and 6 bases from J; junction bases left unmatched: 10. Here the CDR3 DNA reads TGCGCCAGCAGCCAAGATAGGCTAGCGGGTCCCTCCGAGCAGTACTTC. This gives the protein CASSQDRLAGPSEQYF.

This clone was seen more than once but under ten times. The chain combines TRBV5-1 with TRBJ1-1, with TRBD1 identical over 7 bases. Trimming took 4 bases from V and 2 from J; bases not matched to a gene: 11. In germline, CDR1 is SGHRS, CDR2 YFSETQ. The CDR3 extends over 16 amino acids. CDR3 amino acids: CASSSKLDRANTEAFF. For the CDR3, the DNA is TGCGCCAGCAGCAGCAAACTAGACAGGGCTAACACTGAAGCTTTCTTT.

The chain joins TRBV10-3 to TRBJ1-4; the match to TRBD1 covers 9 bases. There are 14 residues in the CDR3. Germline loops: CDR1 ENHRY, CDR2 SYGVKD. J lost 5 bases, V lost 6 bases, and 4 bases had no gene match. CDR3 DNA sequence: TGTGCCATCAGCTCCGGGACAGGGAATGAAAAACTGTTTTTT. Its protein product is CAISSGTGNEKLFF.

This chain links TRBV27 with TRBJ1-5; 7 bases map to TRBD1. CDR3 length: 14 amino acids. Germline V gene lookup returns CDR1 MNHEY and CDR2 SMNVEV (reference sequence). The trim removed 6 bases at V and 7 bases at J, leaving 9 bases unmatched. This chain's CDR3 is CASRKTGKEQPQHF. As DNA, the CDR3 is TGTGCCAGCAGGAAGACAGGGAAGGAGCAGCCCCAGCATTTT.

This chain joins TRBV4-1 and TRBJ2-1; TRBD2 aligns across 10 bases. This CDR3 spans 16 amino acids. The germline V gene encodes CDR1 MGHRA and CDR2 YSYEKL. Trimming took 3 bases from V and 9 from J; bases not matched to a gene: 11. CDR3 in amino acids: CASSHITSGAWGEQFF. In nucleotides, the CDR3 is TGCGCCAGCAGCCACATTACTAGCGGGGCCTGGGGTGAGCAGTTCTTC.

The chain combines TRBV7-9 with TRBJ1-6; no clear D. Germline CDR1 and CDR2: SEHNR and FQNEAQ (reference sequence). V was pared by 3 bases and J by 8 bases, with 14 bases between. This CDR3 is built from 15 residues. In nucleotides, the CDR3 is TGTGCCAGCAGCTTGACAATGGTGAGGGATTCACCCCTCCACTTT. It translates to CASSLTMVRDSPLHF.

This clone was observed once. The chain couples TRBV9 to TRBJ2-7; weak D call: TRBD1 (6 bases). V dropped 0 bases and J dropped 2 bases, with 12 bases sitting between them. The CDR3 contains 15 residues. Germline assignment: CDR1 SGDLS and CDR2 YYNGEE. CDR3 DNA: TGTGCCAGCAGCGTAGATCTGGGGGCGGCCTACGAGCAGTACTTC. Translation: CASSVDLGAAYEQYF.

A few counts support this clone. This chain joins TRBV9 and TRBJ2-1, with D maybe TRBD2 (6 bases). The CDR3 runs to 17 residues. The germline gives CDR1 SGDLS, CDR2 YYNGEE. V lost 0 bases, J lost 8 bases, and 21 bases lay in between. The DNA for the CDR3 is TGTGCCAGCAGCGTAGGGGTACTAGTGGGAGGTATTGATGAGCAGTTCTTC. Translated: CASSVGVLVGGIDEQFF.

V usage is TRBV4-3 and J usage is TRBJ2-7; tentative D call: TRBD2 (5 bases). CDR1 and CDR2 from the germline V gene are LGHNA and YSLEER. The CDR3 is 18 residues long. Trimming removed 4 bases at V and 4 bases at J, with 26 bases between. The CDR3 nucleotides read TGCGCCAGCAGCCGACCCGGGGTTACGAGGGTCGCCTTATACGAGCAGTACGTC. It yields the protein CASSRPGVTRVALYEQYV.

This clone was counted a few times. The V and J genes are TRBV4-3 and TRBJ1-5; 9 bases agree with TRBD1. The CDR3 runs 16 residues. The V segment lost 0 bases and the J segment 2 bases; nucleotides outside the gene matches: 2. Per germline, CDR1 LGHNA and CDR2 YSLEER. CDR3 sequence reads: CASSQDRDRGNQPQHF. The CDR3, as DNA: TGCGCCAGCAGCCAAGATAGGGACAGGGGCAATCAGCCCCAGCATTTT.

V gene TRBV7-2 combines with J gene TRBJ1-1; no definite D call. Per the germline V gene, CDR1 is SGHTA and CDR2 is FQGNSA. Deletions cut 2 bases from V and 0 bases from J, with 10 bases between. This CDR3 is 15 amino acids long. The CDR3 sequence is CASSLITAMNTEAFF. DNA for the CDR3: TGTGCCAGCAGCTTAATCACAGCTATGAACACTGAAGCTTTCTTT.

Only a few counts were recorded for this clone. At one of its ends the junction is not consistent with the germline gene, which may arise from a read error. The rearrangement links TRBV30 to TRBJ1-2; D is possibly TRBD1 (5 bases). Germline lookup yields CDR1 GTSNPN and CDR2 SVGIG (reference sequence). There are 12 residues in the CDR3. CDR3 loop: CAWSVGRALNSF. In nucleotides, the CDR3 is TGTGCCTGGAGTGTTGGCAGGGCTCTTAACAGTTTC.

V gene TRBV11-2 combines with J gene TRBJ2-1, with 9 bases lining up with TRBD1. Germline assignment: CDR1 SGHAT and CDR2 FQNNGV. The junction had 5 bases not matched to a gene; V was cut back by 3 bases and J by 8 bases. The CDR3 sequence is 14 residues long. The CDR3 protein is CASSLGQGLDEQFF. CDR3 DNA sequence: TGTGCCAGCAGCTTGGGACAGGGACTTGATGAGCAGTTCTTC.

V usage is TRBV11-2 and J usage is TRBJ1-1, with TRBD1 as a possible D gene (5 bases). From germline, CDR1 is SGHAT and CDR2 FQNNGV. V lost 2 bases, J lost 4 bases, and 11 bases lay in between. The CDR3 is 14 amino acids. The CDR3 loop reads CASSLRGIVTEAFF. CDR3 coding DNA: TGTGCCAGCAGCTTACGGGGGATAGTCACTGAAGCTTTCTTT.

This clone was seen just once. The gene calls are TRBV6-5 and TRBJ1-5; tentatively, D is TRBD1 (6 bases). The CDR3 consists of 13 residues. V lost 3 bases to trimming and J lost 7 bases, with 10 bases between them. CDR1 MNHEY and CDR2 SVGAGI come from the germline V gene. CDR3 sequence (DNA): TGTGCCAGCAGTTATCTCCAGGGGCAGCCCCAGCATTTT. Translated: CASSYLQGQPQHF.

The V call is TRBV29-1, the J call TRBJ1-1; TRBD1 matches 12 bases. The ends lost 6 bases at V and 4 bases at J; junction bases unmatched: 6. This CDR3 has 14 amino acids. Per the germline V gene, CDR1 is SQVTM and CDR2 is ANQGSEA. The CDR3 loop is CSVWGQGAGTEAFF. The CDR3 nucleotides read TGCAGCGTGTGGGGACAGGGGGCAGGCACTGAAGCTTTCTTT.

The chain is built from TRBV19 and TRBJ2-7; TRBD2 matches at 7 bases. There are 14 residues in the CDR3. V gave up 6 bases and J gave up 2 bases; unmatched junction bases: 7. Germline loops: CDR1 LNHDA, CDR2 SQIVND (reference sequence). CDR3 residues: CASSRAGTTYEQYF. In DNA form, the CDR3 reads TGTGCCAGTAGCAGGGCCGGGACTACCTACGAGCAGTACTTC.

The V gene is TRBV6-5, the J gene TRBJ2-2; 7 bases are a match to TRBD2. Germline CDR1 reads MNHEY; CDR2 reads SVGAGI. V was pared by 4 bases and J by 1 base, with 0 bases of the junction left unmatched. This CDR3 comprises 14 residues. The DNA of the CDR3 is TGTGCCAGCAGTTGGGGGGGGAACACCGGGGAGCTGTTTTTT. It is translated as CASSWGGNTGELFF.

J is TRBJ2-3 and V is TRBV30; the D is unclear. Per the germline V gene, CDR1 is GTSNPN and CDR2 is SVGIG (reference sequence). The ends were cut back, 8 bases at V and 2 bases at J, with 11 bases in the middle. This CDR3 has 12 residues. The CDR3 region is CAPLSPTDTQYF. The CDR3 DNA reads TGTGCCCCTCTTAGTCCCACAGATACGCAGTATTTT.

This rearrangement joins TRBV27 to TRBJ1-2, with no clear D. The CDR3 length is 16 residues. CDR1 and CDR2 (germline): MNHEY, SMNVEV (reference sequence). The V and J ends lost 5 bases and 0 bases respectively, with 16 bases between them. The DNA for the CDR3 is TGTGCCAGCAGTCCTGACCCGGTACTAGCTAACTATGGCTACACCTTC. It specifies CASSPDPVLANYGYTF.

A note on this clone: This sample includes further DNA sequences coding for the same CDR3. The gene calls are TRBV7-2 and TRBJ2-7, with 11 bases aligning to TRBD2. The junction had 16 bases not matched to a gene; V was cut back by 6 bases and J by 3 bases. The germline V gene has CDR1 SGHTA and CDR2 FQGNSA. This CDR3 contains 18 residues. The CDR3 sequence: CASSSGTSGGGGYYEQYV. CDR3 bases: TGTGCCAGCAGTTCCGGGACTAGCGGAGGCGGGGGATACTACGAGCAGTACGTC.